This TCR beta chain was retrieved from a study of cytomegalovirus exposure and HLA in healthy donors. Regarding this clone: Antigen unknown. One end of the junction fails to match germline, which may point to a read error.

The germline CDR1 and CDR2 sequences are SEHNR and FQNEAQ (reference sequence). The CDR3 loop spans 16 amino acids. 13 Jbeta primers and 60 Vbeta primers were used for the PCR. Original handling: As a later analysis found, there were 78 million or so unique TCR beta chains, of which roughly 11 million were shared. Only in-frame clones appear in the TCRdb table, and some are missing; sequencing was by immunoSEQ multiplex PCR. V and J calls and clone size follow that table, whereas D and trimming were derived from the DNA. There are over 150,000 clones in the sample; over 70% occur only once, and more than 5.5% lies in the top ten. General study findings and limits: Researchers counted roughly 150 TCR beta chains as cytomegalovirus-associated. An observed cluster of highly shared sequence variants was recorded as a likely sequencing artifact. TCR beta chain V- and J-gene trimming was linked, in a later analysis, to a missense variant in DCLRE1C.

The clonotype originates from a man younger than 45 in good health and CMV-seropositive. The J gene is TRBJ1-2, the V gene TRBV7-9; D is perhaps TRBD1 (5 bases). The specimen was PBMCs. The CDR3 DNA reads as TGTTCCAGCAGCCCAACCCGCGGGGAGGGGCTGCATGGCTACACCTTC. Protein: CSSSPTRGEGLHGYTF.